This T cell receptor beta chain was documented in a study of blood T cell repertoires in COVID-19. At the level of the study: The samples span acute and convalescent COVID-19 from the United States, Italy and Spain. T cells, B-cell-depleted T cells, or PBMCs provided the cDNA or gDNA that served as material.

Original methodology: Counts of nucleated cells, estimated from reference gene primer amplification, were obtained. The table came from immunoSEQ multiplex PCR; TCRdb's copy has only in-frame clones and leaves some out. V and J calls and clone size come straight from that table; D and trimming were deduced from the DNA. The table includes 55,000 to 80,000 clones, roughly 93% detected once. Germline values: CDR1 KGHSH, CDR2 LQKENI. V lost 1 base to trimming and J lost 1 base; unmatched junction nucleotides: 8. The CDR3 is 17 residues long. The rearrangement joins TRBV18 to TRBJ2-3; TRBD1 aligns across 7 bases. The TCR comes from a human donor in a cohort sampled during active COVID-19. Sequencing input: peripheral blood. The CDR3 sequence: CASSPRIGGAGTDTQYF. The CDR3 nucleotides read TGTGCCAGCTCACCACGCATAGGGGGCGCGGGCACAGATACGCAGTATTTT.